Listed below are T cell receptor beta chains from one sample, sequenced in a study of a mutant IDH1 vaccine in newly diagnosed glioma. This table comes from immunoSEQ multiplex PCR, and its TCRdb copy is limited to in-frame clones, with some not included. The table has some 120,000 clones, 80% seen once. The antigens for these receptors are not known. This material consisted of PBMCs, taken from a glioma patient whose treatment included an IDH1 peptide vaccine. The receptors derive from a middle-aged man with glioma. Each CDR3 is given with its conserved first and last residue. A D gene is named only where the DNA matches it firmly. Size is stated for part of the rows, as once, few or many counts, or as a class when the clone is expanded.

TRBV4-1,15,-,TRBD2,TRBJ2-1,TGCGCCAGCAGCCAAGCGGGGACTAGAAACAATGAGCAGTTCTTC,CASSQAGTRNNEQFF
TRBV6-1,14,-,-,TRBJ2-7,TGTGCCAGCAGTGAAGTTGGTAGGGTGGGCGAGCAGTACTTC,CASSEVGRVGEQYF
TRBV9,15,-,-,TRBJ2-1,TGTGCCAGCAGCCAACAGCCGGGGCCCCACAATGAGCAGTTCTTC,CASSQQPGPHNEQFF
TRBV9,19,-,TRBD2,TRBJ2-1,TGTGCCAGCAGCCTCCGGGTCGGGGGGGGTACCCCCCTCTACAATGAGCAGTTCTTC,CASSLRVGGGTPLYNEQFF
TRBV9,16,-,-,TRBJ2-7,TGTGCCAGCAGCCCCAACGCCCCACGGGGTTTGAACGAGCAGTACTTC,CASSPNAPRGLNEQYF
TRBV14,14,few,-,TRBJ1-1,TGTGCCAGCAGCCTACAGCTGTCGGGCACTGAAGCTTTCTTT,CASSLQLSGTEAFF
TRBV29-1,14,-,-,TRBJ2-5,TGCAGCGTTGACTACGGGGGAGGAAGAGAGACCCAGTACTTC,CSVDYGGGRETQYF
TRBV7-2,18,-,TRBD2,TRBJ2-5,TGTGCCAGCAGCTTAGATCGACTAGCGGGGGTAGACCAAGAGACCCAGTACTTC,CASSLDRLAGVDQETQYF
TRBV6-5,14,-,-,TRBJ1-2,TGTGCCAGCAGTTACTCGAGTCGGACCGGCGGCTACACCTTC,CASSYSSRTGGYTF
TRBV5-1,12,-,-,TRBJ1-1,TGCGCCAGCAGCCTCGGAACCACTGAAGCTTTCTTT,CASSLGTTEAFF
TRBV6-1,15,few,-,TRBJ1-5,TGTGCCAGCAGTGAATCGACAGGAACTTATCAGCCCCAGCATTTT,CASSESTGTYQPQHF
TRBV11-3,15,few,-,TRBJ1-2,TGTGCCAGCAGCTCTATCCGACTAAAGAACTATGGCTACACCTTC,CASSSIRLKNYGYTF
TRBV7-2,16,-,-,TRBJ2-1,TGTGCCAGCAGCTTAGCTGGCTCCCGAGCGTGGGATGAGCAGTTCTTC,CASSLAGSRAWDEQFF
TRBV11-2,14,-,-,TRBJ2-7,TGTGCCAGCAGCTACGGGACTGGGGGCTACGAGCAGTACTTC,CASSYGTGGYEQYF
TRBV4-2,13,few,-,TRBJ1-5,TGTGCCAGCAGCGGCGGGTTGAGTCAGCCCCAGCATTTT,CASSGGLSQPQHF
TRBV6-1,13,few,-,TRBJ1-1,TGTGCCAGCAGTGTACAGGGGAACACTGAAGCTTTCTTT,CASSVQGNTEAFF
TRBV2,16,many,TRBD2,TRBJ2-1,TGTGCCAGCGTCGCTAGCGGGGGGGTTTCCTACAATGAGCAGTTCTTC,CASVASGGVSYNEQFF
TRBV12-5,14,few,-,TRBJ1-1,TGTGCTAGTGGTTTGTACGGGGCGAACACTGAAGCTTTCTTT,CASGLYGANTEAFF
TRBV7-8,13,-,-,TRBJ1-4,TGTGCCAGCAGCTTAGGGTCGAATGAAAAACTGTTTTTT,CASSLGSNEKLFF
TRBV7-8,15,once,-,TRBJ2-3,TGTGCCACCCGCCCGGGGCGGCATCTCACAGATACGCAGTATTTT,CATRPGRHLTDTQYF
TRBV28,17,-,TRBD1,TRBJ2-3,TGTGCCAGCAAACGAACCCCCTACAGGGGTGAGTTGGATACGCAGTATTTT,CASKRTPYRGELDTQYF
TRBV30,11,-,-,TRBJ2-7,TGTGCCTGCCAACAGGCCCCCGAGCAGTACTTC,CACQQAPEQYF